The entry below gives a single T cell receptor beta chain sequence along with its context. Its target is unknown. The library targeted TCRbeta and was prepared with unique molecular identifiers. MiXCR, run by TCRdb on the PCR reads, gives a single entry per CDR3 protein. The table records about 200,000 distinct CDR3 sequences, about 6% of them present only once. The J segment lost 7 bases and the V segment lost 3 bases, leaving 14 bases of the junction unmatched. This CDR3 region has 16 residues. The data were taken from a study of T-cell reconstitution after alpha-beta-depleted transplantation in children. Overall study findings and caveats: Where alpha-beta T cells came from about two months after transplant was reportedly several hundred expanded graft clones. T-cell counts and diversity at one year following transplant were attributed mainly to newly produced T cells.

The J gene is TRBJ2-5, the V gene TRBV12-3 or TRBV12-4, with 7 bases that match TRBD2. The sample in question was PBMCs, obtained before TCRalphabeta/CD19-depleted stem cell transplant. This receptor was identified in a girl under three years old with combined immunodeficiency, due to receive a stem cell transplant. In nucleotides, the CDR3 is TGTGCCAGCAGTTTTCTCCATGGGGGGGTGAATGGGACCCAGTACTTC. Its translation: CASSFLHGGVNGTQYF.